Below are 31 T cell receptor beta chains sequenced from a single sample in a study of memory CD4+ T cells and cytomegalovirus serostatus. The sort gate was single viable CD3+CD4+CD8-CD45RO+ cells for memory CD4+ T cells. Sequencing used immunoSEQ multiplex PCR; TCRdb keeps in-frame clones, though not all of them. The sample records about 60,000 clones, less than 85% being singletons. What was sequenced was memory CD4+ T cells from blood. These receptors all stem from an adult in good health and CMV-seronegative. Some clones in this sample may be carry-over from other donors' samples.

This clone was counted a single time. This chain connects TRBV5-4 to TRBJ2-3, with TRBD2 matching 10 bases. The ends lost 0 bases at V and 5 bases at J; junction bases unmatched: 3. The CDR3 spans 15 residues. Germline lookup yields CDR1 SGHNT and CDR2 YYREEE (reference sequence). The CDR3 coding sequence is TGTGCCAGCAGCTTGGCTAGCGGGAGTCTAGATACGCAGTATTTT. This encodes CASSLASGSLDTQYF.

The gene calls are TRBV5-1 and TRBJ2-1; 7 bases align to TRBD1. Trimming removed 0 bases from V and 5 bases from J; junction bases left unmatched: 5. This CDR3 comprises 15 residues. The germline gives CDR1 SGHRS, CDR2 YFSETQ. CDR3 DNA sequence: TGCGCCAGCAGCTTGGTTTTACAGGGGAACAATGAGCAGTTCTTC. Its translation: CASSLVLQGNNEQFF.

The CDR3 bases are TGCGCCAGCAGCTTGGGGGCAGGGGAGGCCTACGAGCAGTACTTC. Amino acid sequence: CASSLGAGEAYEQYF. J is TRBJ2-5 and V is TRBV5-1; D possibly matches TRBD1 or TRBD2 (6 bases each). The J call may be in error: the DNA end matches TRBJ2-7 better. Per germline, CDR1 SGHRS and CDR2 YFSETQ. The CDR3 is 15 amino acids.

The DNA of the CDR3 is TGTGCCAGCAGTTACTCTGTCAGGGGCAGGATTTTCTTT. It yields the protein CASSYSVRGRIFF. The V gene is TRBV6-5, the J gene TRBJ1-1; tentatively, D is TRBD1 (6 bases). This CDR3 region has 13 residues. Germline V CDR1 and CDR2: MNHEY, SVGAGI. Trimming removed 0 bases at V and 13 bases at J, with 15 bases between.

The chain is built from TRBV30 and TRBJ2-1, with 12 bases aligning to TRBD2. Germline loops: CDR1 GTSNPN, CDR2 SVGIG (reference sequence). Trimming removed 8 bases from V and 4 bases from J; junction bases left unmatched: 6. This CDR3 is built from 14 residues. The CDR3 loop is CAGKTSGGYNEQFF. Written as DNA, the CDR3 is TGTGCCGGGAAGACTAGCGGGGGTTACAATGAGCAGTTCTTC.

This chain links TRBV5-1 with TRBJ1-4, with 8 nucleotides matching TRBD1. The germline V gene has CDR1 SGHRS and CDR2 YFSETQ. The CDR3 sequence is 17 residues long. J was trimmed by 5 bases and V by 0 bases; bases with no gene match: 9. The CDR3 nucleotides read TGCGCCAGCAGCTTGGCTCCAGGGGGCGAATCGAATGAAAAACTGTTTTTT. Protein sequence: CASSLAPGGESNEKLFF.

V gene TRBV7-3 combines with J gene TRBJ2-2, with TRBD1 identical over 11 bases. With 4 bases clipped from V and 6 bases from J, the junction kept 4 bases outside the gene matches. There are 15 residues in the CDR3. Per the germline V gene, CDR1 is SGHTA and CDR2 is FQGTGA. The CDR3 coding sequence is TGTGCCAGCAGCTCCGGACAGGGGGCACCCGGGGAGCTGTTTTTT. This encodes CASSSGQGAPGELFF. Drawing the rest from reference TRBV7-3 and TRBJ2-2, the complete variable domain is GAGVSQTPSNKVTEKGKYVELRCDPISGHTALYWYRQSLGQGPEFLIYFQGTGAADDSGLPNDRFFAVRPEGSVSTLKIQRTERGDSAVYLCASSSGQGAPGELFFGEGSRLTVL.

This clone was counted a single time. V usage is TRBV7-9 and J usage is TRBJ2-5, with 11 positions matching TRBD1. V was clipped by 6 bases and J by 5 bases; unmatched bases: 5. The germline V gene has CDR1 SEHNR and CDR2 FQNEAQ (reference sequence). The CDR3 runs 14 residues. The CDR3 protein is CASRVDRGRETQYF. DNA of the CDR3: TGTGCCAGCAGGGTGGACAGGGGGCGGGAGACCCAGTACTTC.

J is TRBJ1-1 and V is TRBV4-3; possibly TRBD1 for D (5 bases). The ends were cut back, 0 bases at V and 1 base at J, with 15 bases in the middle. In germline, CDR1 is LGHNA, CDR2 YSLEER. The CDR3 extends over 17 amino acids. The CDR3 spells CASSQDTLPTGNTEAFF. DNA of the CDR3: TGCGCCAGCAGCCAAGATACCCTCCCTACAGGGAACACTGAAGCTTTCTTT.

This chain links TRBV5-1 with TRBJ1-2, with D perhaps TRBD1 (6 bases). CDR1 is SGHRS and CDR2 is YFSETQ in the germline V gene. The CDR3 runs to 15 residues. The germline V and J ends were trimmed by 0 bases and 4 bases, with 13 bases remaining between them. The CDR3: CASSLDYRAAYGYTF. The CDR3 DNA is TGCGCCAGCAGCTTGGACTACAGGGCTGCCTATGGCTACACCTTC. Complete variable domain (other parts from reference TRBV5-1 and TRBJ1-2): KAGVTQTPRYLIKTRGQQVTLSCSPISGHRSVSWYQQTPGQGLQFLFEYFSETQRNKGNFPGRFSGRQFSNSRSEMNVSTLELGDSALYLCASSLDYRAAYGYTFGSGTRLTVV.

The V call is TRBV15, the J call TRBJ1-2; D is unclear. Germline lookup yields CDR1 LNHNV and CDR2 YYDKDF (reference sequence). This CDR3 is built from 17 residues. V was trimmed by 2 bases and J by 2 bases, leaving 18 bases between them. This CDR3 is CATSRLTMAVPNYGYTF. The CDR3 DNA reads TGTGCCACCAGCAGACTCACAATGGCGGTCCCCAACTATGGCTACACCTTC.

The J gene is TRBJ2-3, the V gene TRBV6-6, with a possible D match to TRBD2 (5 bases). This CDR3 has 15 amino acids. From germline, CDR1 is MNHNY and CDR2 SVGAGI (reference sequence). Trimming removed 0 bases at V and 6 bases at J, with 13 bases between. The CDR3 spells CASSYSGRTGDTQYF. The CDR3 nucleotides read TGTGCCAGCAGTTACTCCGGACGAACGGGGGATACGCAGTATTTT.

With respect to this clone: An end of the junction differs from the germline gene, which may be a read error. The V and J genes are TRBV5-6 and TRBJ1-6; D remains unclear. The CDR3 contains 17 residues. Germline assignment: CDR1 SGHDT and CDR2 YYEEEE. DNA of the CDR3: TGTGCCAGCAGCTTGGGCCGACTGGCGGACTATAATTCACCTCTCCACTTT. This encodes CASSLGRLADYNSPLHF.

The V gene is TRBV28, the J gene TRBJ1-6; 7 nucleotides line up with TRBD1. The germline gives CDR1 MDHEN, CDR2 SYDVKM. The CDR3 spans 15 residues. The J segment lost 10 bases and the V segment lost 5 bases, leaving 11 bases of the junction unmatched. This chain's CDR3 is CASSTGAYRESPLHF. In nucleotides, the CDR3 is TGTGCCAGCAGTACAGGGGCCTACCGCGAATCACCCCTCCACTTT.

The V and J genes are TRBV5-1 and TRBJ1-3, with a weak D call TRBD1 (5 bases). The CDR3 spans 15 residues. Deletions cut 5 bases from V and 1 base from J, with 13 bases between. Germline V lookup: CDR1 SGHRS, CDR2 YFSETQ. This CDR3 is CASRRDPQSGNTIYF. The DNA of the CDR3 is TGCGCCAGCAGGAGGGACCCTCAATCTGGAAACACCATATATTTT.

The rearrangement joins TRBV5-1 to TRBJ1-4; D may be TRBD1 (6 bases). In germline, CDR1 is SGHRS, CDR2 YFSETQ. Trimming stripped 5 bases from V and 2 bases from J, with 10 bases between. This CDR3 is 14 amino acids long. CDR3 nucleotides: TGCGCCAGCAGAATAGGGGGTACTAATGAAAAACTGTTTTTT. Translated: CASRIGGTNEKLFF.

The CDR3 region has the DNA TGTGCCAGCAGTCCCGCCGGGGCCCCGTACACTGAAGCTTTCTTT. Translating it yields CASSPAGAPYTEAFF. The chain combines TRBV6-5 with TRBJ1-1; TRBD1 is a possible D gene (5 bases). Trimming pared 5 bases from V and 3 bases from J, leaving 16 bases between. Germline V CDR1 and CDR2: MNHEY, SVGAGI. The CDR3 covers 15 residues.

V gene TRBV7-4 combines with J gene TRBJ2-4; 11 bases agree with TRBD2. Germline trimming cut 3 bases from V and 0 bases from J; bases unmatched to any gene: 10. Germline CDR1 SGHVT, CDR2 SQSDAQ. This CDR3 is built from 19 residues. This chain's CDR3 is CASSLSASGRLAAKNIQYF. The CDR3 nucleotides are TGTGCCAGCAGCTTGTCGGCTAGCGGGAGGCTGGCAGCCAAAAACATTCAGTACTTC.

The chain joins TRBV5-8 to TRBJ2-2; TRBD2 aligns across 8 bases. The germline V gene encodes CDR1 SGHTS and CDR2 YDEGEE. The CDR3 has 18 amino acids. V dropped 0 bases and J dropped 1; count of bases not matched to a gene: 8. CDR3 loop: CASSLEPVGLGNTGELFF. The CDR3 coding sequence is TGTGCCAGCAGCTTGGAACCGGTGGGACTAGGGAACACCGGGGAGCTGTTTTTT.

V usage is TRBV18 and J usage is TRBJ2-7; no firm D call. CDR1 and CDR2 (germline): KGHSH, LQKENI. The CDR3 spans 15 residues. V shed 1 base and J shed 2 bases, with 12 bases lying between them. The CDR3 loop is CASSPRASHTYEQYF. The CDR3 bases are TGTGCCAGCTCACCACGAGCTTCCCACACCTACGAGCAGTACTTC. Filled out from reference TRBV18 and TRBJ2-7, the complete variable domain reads NAGVMQNPRHLVRRRGQEARLRCSPMKGHSHVYWYRQLPEEGLKFMVYLQKENIIDESGMPKERFSAEFPKEGPSILRIQQVVRGDSAAYFCASSPRASHTYEQYFGPGTRLTVT.

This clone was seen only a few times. The CDR3 loop is CASSFLGLAGGPEDTQYF. The CDR3 DNA follows: TGTGCCAGCAGTTTCCTTGGACTAGCGGGGGGGCCTGAGGATACGCAGTATTTT. V gene TRBV28 combines with J gene TRBJ2-3, with 15 positions matching TRBD2. The CDR3 loop spans 18 amino acids. Germline CDR1 and CDR2: MDHEN and SYDVKM. V trimming: 3 bases; J trimming: 6 bases; junction bases outside the gene matches: 10.

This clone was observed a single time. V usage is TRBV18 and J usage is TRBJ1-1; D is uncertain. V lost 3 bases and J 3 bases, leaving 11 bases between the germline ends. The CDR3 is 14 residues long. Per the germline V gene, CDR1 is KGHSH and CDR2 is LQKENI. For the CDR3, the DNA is TGTGCCAGCTCACCCGGACGGGAAGACACTGAAGCTTTCTTT. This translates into CASSPGREDTEAFF.

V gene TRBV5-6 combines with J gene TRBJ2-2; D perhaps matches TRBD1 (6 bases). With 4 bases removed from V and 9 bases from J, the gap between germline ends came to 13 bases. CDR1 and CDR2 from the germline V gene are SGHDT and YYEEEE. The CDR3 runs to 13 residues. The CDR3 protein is CASSRPQGRELFF. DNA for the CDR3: TGTGCCAGCAGCCGGCCACAGGGCCGGGAGCTGTTTTTT.

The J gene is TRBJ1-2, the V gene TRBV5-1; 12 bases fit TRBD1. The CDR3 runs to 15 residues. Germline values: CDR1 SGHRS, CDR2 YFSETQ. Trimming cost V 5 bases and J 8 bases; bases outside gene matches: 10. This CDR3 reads CASRAGTGGFGGYTF. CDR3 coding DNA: TGCGCCAGCAGGGCCGGGACAGGGGGCTTCGGGGGCTACACCTTC. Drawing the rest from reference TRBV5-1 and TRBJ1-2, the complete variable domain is KAGVTQTPRYLIKTRGQQVTLSCSPISGHRSVSWYQQTPGQGLQFLFEYFSETQRNKGNFPGRFSGRQFSNSRSEMNVSTLELGDSALYLCASRAGTGGFGGYTFGSGTRLTVV.

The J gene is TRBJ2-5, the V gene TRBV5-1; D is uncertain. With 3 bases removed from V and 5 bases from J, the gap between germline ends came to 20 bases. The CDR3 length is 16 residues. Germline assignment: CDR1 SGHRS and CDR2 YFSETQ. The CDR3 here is CASSSSMVASGETQYF. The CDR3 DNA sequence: TGCGCCAGCAGCTCCTCCATGGTTGCGTCCGGGGAGACCCAGTACTTC.

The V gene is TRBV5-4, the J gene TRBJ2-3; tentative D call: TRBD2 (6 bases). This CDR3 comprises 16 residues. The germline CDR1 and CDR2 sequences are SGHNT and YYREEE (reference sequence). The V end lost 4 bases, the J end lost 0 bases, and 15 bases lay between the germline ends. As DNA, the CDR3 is TGTGCCAGCAGCCCCCAACCGGGACTTAGCACAGATACGCAGTATTTT. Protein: CASSPQPGLSTDTQYF.

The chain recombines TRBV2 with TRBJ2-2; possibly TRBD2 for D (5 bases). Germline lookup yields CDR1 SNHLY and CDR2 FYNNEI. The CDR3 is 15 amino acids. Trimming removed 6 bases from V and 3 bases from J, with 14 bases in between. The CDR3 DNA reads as TGTGCCAGCAGCCCGGGATCCCTGGACACCGGGGAGCTGTTTTTT. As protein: CASSPGSLDTGELFF.

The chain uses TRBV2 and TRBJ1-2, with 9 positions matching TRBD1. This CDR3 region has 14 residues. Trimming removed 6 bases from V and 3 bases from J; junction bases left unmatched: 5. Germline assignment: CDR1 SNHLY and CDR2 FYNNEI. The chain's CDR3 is CASRTGQGHYGYTF. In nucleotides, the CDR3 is TGTGCCAGCAGGACGGGACAGGGTCACTATGGCTACACCTTC.

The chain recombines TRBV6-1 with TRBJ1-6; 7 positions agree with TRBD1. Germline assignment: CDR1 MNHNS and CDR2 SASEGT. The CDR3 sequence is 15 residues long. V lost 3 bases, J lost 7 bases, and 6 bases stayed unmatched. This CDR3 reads CASSDATGNNSPLHF. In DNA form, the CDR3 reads TGTGCCAGCAGTGACGCGACAGGGAACAATTCACCCCTCCACTTT.

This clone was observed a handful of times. CDR3 bases: TGCGCCAGCAGCCGAGGGACTAGCGGGACCTTCAACACCGGGGAGCTGTTTTTT. Protein sequence: CASSRGTSGTFNTGELFF. This rearrangement joins TRBV4-3 to TRBJ2-2, with TRBD2 matching over 13 bases. V trimming: 4 bases; J trimming: 2 bases; junction bases outside the gene matches: 7. The CDR3 is 18 residues long. CDR1 is LGHNA, CDR2 YSLEER, per germline.

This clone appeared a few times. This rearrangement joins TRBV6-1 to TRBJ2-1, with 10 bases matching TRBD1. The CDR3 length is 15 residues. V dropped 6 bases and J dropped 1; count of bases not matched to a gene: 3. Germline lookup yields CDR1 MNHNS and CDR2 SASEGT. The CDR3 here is CASRVDRGSYNEQFF. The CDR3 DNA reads TGTGCCAGCAGGGTGGACAGGGGGTCCTACAATGAGCAGTTCTTC.